The entry below gives a single T cell receptor (beta chain) sequence along with its context. Repertoires were generated with immunoSEQ multiplex PCR, while TCRdb's copy carries only in-frame clones and drops some. This sample has about 11,000 clones, with approximately 82% found just once. This sample was taken from a study of somatic mutations in cytotoxic T cells in rheumatoid arthritis. At the level of the study: Certain T-cell populations stained with V beta antibodies were FACS-sorted to nearly 100% purity, and V beta1+ cells were TCRB-sequenced.

Germline V gene data show CDR1 as SGHRS and CDR2 as YFSETQ. V was shortened by 2 bases and J by 1 base, with 13 bases between the two germline ends. The CDR3 runs 17 residues. This chain links TRBV5-1 with TRBJ2-6; weak D call: TRBD2 (5 bases). Sequenced: CD8+ T cells sorted from blood. This TCR was recovered from a woman aged 60 to 75 with rheumatoid arthritis. The CDR3 DNA sequence: TGCGCCAGCAGCTTCCGCCCGTGGGAGTCTGGGGCCAACGTCCTGACTTTC. The encoded protein is CASSFRPWESGANVLTF.